The 4 T cell receptor beta chains below all came from one sample that was sequenced in a study of CD8 T cells in Susac syndrome. Reverse transcription of roughly 0.5 to 1 ug RNA was carried out with random hexamers. TCRdb re-analysed the immunoSEQ multiplex PCR reads in MiXCR, keeping a single row per CDR3 protein. In the table there are about 160,000 distinct CDR3 sequences, 92% of which are singletons. Material for sequencing was CD4+ T cells from PBMCs. The receptor set was obtained from a human donor in good health.

This clonotype was recorded a few times. J is TRBJ2-2 and V is TRBV6-5; D tentatively fits TRBD1 or TRBD2 (5 bases each). CDR3 size: 14 residues. Trimming removed 7 bases from V and 0 bases from J, with 9 bases in between. Germline loops: CDR1 MNHEY, CDR2 SVGAGI. The CDR3 region is CASTKGPNTGELFF. The CDR3 region has the DNA TGTGCCAGCACAAAGGGACCGAACACCGGGGAGCTGTTTTTT.

This chain uses TRBV7-9 with TRBJ1-5, with 7 bases aligning to TRBD1. The CDR3 runs 15 residues. With 1 base clipped from V and 1 base from J, the junction kept 1 base outside the gene matches. The germline V gene has CDR1 SEHNR and CDR2 FQNEAQ (reference sequence). CDR3 residues: CASSLVQGSNQPQHF. In nucleotides, the CDR3 is TGTGCCAGCAGCTTAGTACAGGGGAGCAATCAGCCCCAGCATTTT.

CDR3 coding DNA: TGTGCCAGCAATACTGGGGGCGCTTATAATTCACCCCTCCACTTT. Its translation: CASNTGGAYNSPLHF. The chain links TRBV6-5 to TRBJ1-6, with a possible D match to TRBD1 (6 bases). V was trimmed by 7 bases and J by 4 bases, leaving 14 bases between them. The CDR3 runs to 15 residues. The germline CDR1 and CDR2 sequences are MNHEY and SVGAGI.

V gene TRBV7-8 combines with J gene TRBJ1-5, with D perhaps TRBD1 (6 bases). Germline CDR1 and CDR2: SGHVS and FQNEAQ. Trimming removed 3 bases from V and 15 bases from J, with 18 bases in between. The CDR3 sequence is 13 residues long. The CDR3 region has the DNA TGTGCCAGCAGCTTTGGCCCGGACAGACCAGGGCATTTT. This codes for CASSFGPDRPGHF.